These T cell receptor beta chains were read from a single sample in a study of shared T cell receptors in the human thymus. Here immunoSEQ multiplex PCR was the method, and the copy in TCRdb shows in-frame clones only, minus some. The sample holds about 660,000 clones; 85% to 90% are singletons and the top ten take about 0.01%. A further study also used this sample, focusing on human thymus T cells.

Sequenced material: thymocytes. The receptors shown here come from a boy in the first two years of life with a congenital heart defect. The CDR3 runs from the conserved cysteine through the conserved F or W. The order of the fields is V gene, J gene, CDR3 protein.

TRBV30	TRBJ1-3	CASSDEVGNTIYF
TRBV1	TRBJ2-3	CTSSHQAVSTDTQYF
TRBV4-3	TRBJ2-1	CASSQDRGGFYNEQFF
TRBV5-6	TRBJ1-1	CASSLRSRDSLYTEAFF
TRBV30	TRBJ2-7	CAWSVSLAGNYEQYF
TRBV11-2	TRBJ2-6	CASSLVGTTGLSGANVLTF
TRBV5-4	TRBJ1-2	CASSSRYLGQGSYGYTF
TRBV14	TRBJ2-7	CASSQGLIVEREGLYEQYF
TRBV28	TRBJ2-6	CASRDNSGEGAGANVLTF
TRBV29-1	TRBJ2-7	CSVGQGEAYEQYF
TRBV4-3	TRBJ1-6	CASSPLTGVNSPLHF
TRBV27	TRBJ2-5	CASSFQGRPQETQYF
TRBV14	TRBJ2-1	CASSQADLTSGSYNEQFF
TRBV7-9	TRBJ1-1	CASSSYPGTGHTEAFF
TRBV5-1	TRBJ2-3	CASSLAMRERPDTQYF
TRBV5-1	TRBJ2-3	CASSLGATTDTQYF
TRBV6-1	TRBJ2-3	CASSAGLAGGPVADTQYF
TRBV29-1	TRBJ2-7	CSEHRVRSYEQYF
TRBV2	TRBJ1-5	CASSEVDRNQPQHF
TRBV25-1	TRBJ1-4	CASSEEIQVATNEKLFF
TRBV25-1	TRBJ2-1	CASSALAGVIDEQFF
TRBV5-4	TRBJ1-2	CASSLPGQGYGYTF
TRBV25-1	TRBJ1-1	CASGRQQNTEAFF
TRBV30	TRBJ2-7	CAWSPGTGTYEQYF
TRBV7-2	TRBJ1-2	CASSLAKGQSFGYTF
TRBV28	TRBJ2-7	CASSPRGGGEQYF
TRBV4-1	TRBJ2-1	CASSLRAGNNEQFF
TRBV6-1	TRBJ2-3	CASSGNRGSNGGTDTQYF
TRBV4-1	TRBJ2-3	CASSQGSPSGTPTDTQYF
TRBV25-1	TRBJ2-1	CASSPGPYNEQFF
TRBV28	TRBJ1-1	CASSFARDRDKAFF
TRBV7-9	TRBJ2-5	CASSLANKETQYF
TRBV5-4	TRBJ2-5	CANSWDRVEETQYF
TRBV4-3	TRBJ1-5	CASSRERAGNQPQHF
TRBV27	TRBJ2-1	CASSPHKSGSHNEQFF
TRBV19	TRBJ1-5	CASSITGQPGAQPQHF
TRBV28	TRBJ2-7	CASTQRAGGKGASSYEQYF
TRBV29-1	TRBJ2-1	CSVRAWWGVYNEQFF
TRBV5-6	TRBJ2-1	CASSWALLAGEDNEQFF
TRBV12-5	TRBJ2-1	CASGLSGRDYNEQFF
TRBV27	TRBJ2-1	CASSLFGQAPGNEQFF
TRBV6-6	TRBJ2-1	CASSRRLVYNEQFF
TRBV7-9	TRBJ2-1	CASSLDVGTSRDEQFF
TRBV11-2	TRBJ2-7	CASSPARGGRYEQYF
TRBV25-1	TRBJ1-4	CASSAPPDRYHRGELFF
TRBV29-1	TRBJ2-2	CSAETPGAGELFF